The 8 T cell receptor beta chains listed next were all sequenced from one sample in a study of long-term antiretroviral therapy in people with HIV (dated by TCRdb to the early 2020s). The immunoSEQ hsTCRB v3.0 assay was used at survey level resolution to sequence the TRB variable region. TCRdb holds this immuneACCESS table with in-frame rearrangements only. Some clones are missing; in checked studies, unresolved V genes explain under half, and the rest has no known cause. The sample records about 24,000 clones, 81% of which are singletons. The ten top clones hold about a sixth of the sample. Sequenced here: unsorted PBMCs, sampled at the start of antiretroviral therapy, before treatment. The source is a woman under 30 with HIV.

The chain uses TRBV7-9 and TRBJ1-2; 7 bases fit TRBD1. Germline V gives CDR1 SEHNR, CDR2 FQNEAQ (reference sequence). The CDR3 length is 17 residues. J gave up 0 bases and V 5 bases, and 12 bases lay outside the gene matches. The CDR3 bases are TGTGCCAGCAGCCCTTCCGCCACCGGGACAGCTAACTATGGCTACACCTTC. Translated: CASSPSATGTANYGYTF.

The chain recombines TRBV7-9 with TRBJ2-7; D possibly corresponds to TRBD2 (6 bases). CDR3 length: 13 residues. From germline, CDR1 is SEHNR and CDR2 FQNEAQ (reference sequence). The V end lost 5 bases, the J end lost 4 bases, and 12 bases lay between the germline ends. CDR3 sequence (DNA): TGTGCCAGCAGCCTAGTCGGGGGATACGAGCAGTACTTC. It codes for CASSLVGGYEQYF. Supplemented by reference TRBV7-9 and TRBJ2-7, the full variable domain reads DTGVSQNPRHKITKRGQNVTFRCDPISEHNRLYWYRQTLGQGPEFLTYFQNEAQLEKSRLLSDRFSAERPKGSFSTLEIQRTEQGDSAMYLCASSLVGGYEQYFGPGTRLTVT.

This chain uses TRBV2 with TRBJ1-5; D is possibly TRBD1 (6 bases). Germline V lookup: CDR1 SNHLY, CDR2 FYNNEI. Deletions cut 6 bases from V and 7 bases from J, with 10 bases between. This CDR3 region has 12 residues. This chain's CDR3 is CASSLTGQPQHF. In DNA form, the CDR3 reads TGTGCCAGCAGCTTGACAGGACAGCCCCAGCATTTT.

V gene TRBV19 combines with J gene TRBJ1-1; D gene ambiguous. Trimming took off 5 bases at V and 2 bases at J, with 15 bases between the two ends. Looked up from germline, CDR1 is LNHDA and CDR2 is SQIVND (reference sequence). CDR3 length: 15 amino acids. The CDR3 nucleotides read TGTGCCAGTAGTCTGCCAGGCAGATATAACACTGAAGCTTTCTTT. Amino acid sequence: CASSLPGRYNTEAFF.

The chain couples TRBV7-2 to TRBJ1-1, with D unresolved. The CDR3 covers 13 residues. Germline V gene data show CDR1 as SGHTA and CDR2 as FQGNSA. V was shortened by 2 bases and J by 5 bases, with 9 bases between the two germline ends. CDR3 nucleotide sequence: TGTGCCAGCAGCTTAAACGTAGGGACTGAAGCTTTCTTT. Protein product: CASSLNVGTEAFF. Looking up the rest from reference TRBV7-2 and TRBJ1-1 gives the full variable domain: GAGVSQSPSNKVTEKGKDVELRCDPISGHTALYWYRQSLGQGLEFLIYFQGNSAPDKSGLPSDRFSAERTGGSVSTLTIQRTQQEDSAVYLCASSLNVGTEAFFGQGTRLTVV.

This CDR3 is CASSLQTDTQYF. CDR3 in DNA: TGTGCCAGCAGTTTGCAGACAGATACGCAGTATTTT. V gene TRBV28 combines with J gene TRBJ2-3; no firm D call. The germline CDR1 and CDR2 sequences are MDHEN and SYDVKM. V gave up 3 bases and J gave up 3 bases, with 4 bases separating them. This CDR3 has 12 amino acids.

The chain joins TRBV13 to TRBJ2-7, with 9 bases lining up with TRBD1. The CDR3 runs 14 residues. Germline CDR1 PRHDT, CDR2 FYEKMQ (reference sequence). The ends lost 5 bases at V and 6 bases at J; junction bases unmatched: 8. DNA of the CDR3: TGTGCCAGCAGCCACCTGACAGGGGGTCTCGAGCAGTACTTC. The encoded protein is CASSHLTGGLEQYF.

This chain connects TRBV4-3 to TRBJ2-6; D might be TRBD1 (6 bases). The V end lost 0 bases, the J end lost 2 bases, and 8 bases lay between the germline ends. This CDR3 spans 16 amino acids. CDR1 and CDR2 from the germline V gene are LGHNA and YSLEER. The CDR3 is CASSQDQGTGANVLTF. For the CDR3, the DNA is TGCGCCAGCAGCCAAGATCAGGGGACTGGGGCCAACGTCCTGACTTTC.